This T cell receptor (beta chain) was documented in a study of Graves' ophthalmopathy and Graves' hyperthyroidism. This clonotype occurred a few times. Its target is not known. The CDR3 sequence is 12 residues long. Trimming shortened V by 5 bases and J by 6 bases, and 11 bases separated the two germline ends. Germline CDR1 is SGHVS and CDR2 is FQNEAQ. Amplified material comprised TCR beta CDR3 regions derived from RNA transcripts. Following a first-round RT-PCR that used HTBI primers, a second-round multiplex PCR was carried out. MiXCR was run by TCRdb on the multiplex PCR reads, yielding one entry per CDR3 protein. In the table there are roughly 700,000 distinct CDR3 sequences, 40% of which are singletons. Points from the study as a whole: Blood repertoires reportedly contained most expanded thyroid clonotypes above 0.001 frequency. The model's ophthalmopathy progression predictions had more than 55% sensitivity and 72.22% specificity.

The sample was peripheral blood. The TCR originated in an adult man with Graves' ophthalmopathy. The chain has TRBV7-8 and TRBJ2-7, with D possibly being TRBD2 (6 bases). The CDR3 DNA reads TGTGCCAGCAGCCGCGGGATAGGCGAGCAGTACTTC. Translating it yields CASSRGIGEQYF.